This T cell receptor (beta chain) was sequenced in a study of blood T cell repertoires in COVID-19. Participants were aged about 18 to 100 years from roughly 25 US areas. Donors of Cohort 3 who recovered were those that had two negative PCRs, clearance, or symptom resolution. The germline CDR1 and CDR2 sequences are KGHSH and LQKENI. Unmatched junction bases numbered 8, after V lost 4 bases and J lost 3 bases. This CDR3 is 16 amino acids long. Clones were read by immunoSEQ multiplex PCR, and TCRdb kept only the in-frame ones, dropping some. The sample holds about 160,000 clones; over 70% are singletons and the top ten take 3% to 3.5%.

The V and J genes are TRBV18 and TRBJ2-7, with 11 bases that match TRBD1. This TCR derives from a woman aged 60 to 75 who had recovered from COVID-19. The material sequenced was PBMCs or T cells enriched from blood (not recorded which). CDR3 amino acids: CASSLAGQGANYEQYF. DNA for the CDR3: TGTGCCAGCTCACTCGCCGGACAGGGGGCAAACTACGAGCAGTACTTC. Full variable domain (outside the CDR3, taken from reference TRBV18 and TRBJ2-7): NAGVMQNPRHLVRRRGQEARLRCSPMKGHSHVYWYRQLPEEGLKFMVYLQKENIIDESGMPKERFSAEFPKEGPSILRIQQVVRGDSAAYFCASSLAGQGANYEQYFGPGTRLTVT.